These 21 T cell receptor beta chains came from one sample sequenced in a study of naive and memory T cell subsets. The SP2 primer and nested alpha and beta constant region primers amplified ligated cDNA in four rounds. TCRdb independently ran MiXCR on the 5' RACE reads; one entry per CDR3 protein. The profile shows 60,000 or so distinct CDR3 sequences, over 7% of them singletons. TCR cDNA received a 3' ligated oligonucleotide that carried a UMI. All receptors derive from a male donor in good health.

There are a few counts of this clonotype. The J gene is TRBJ1-1, the V gene TRBV6-5, with D maybe TRBD1 (6 bases). V dropped 4 bases and J dropped 3 bases, with 15 bases sitting between them. Germline values: CDR1 MNHEY, CDR2 SVGAGI. The CDR3 spans 15 residues. CDR3 nucleotide sequence: TGTGCCAGCAGTTGGAGACAGGTGATCTACACTGAAGCTTTCTTT. This sequence encodes CASSWRQVIYTEAFF.

This rearrangement joins TRBV4-1 to TRBJ2-7; maybe TRBD1 (6 bases). Germline CDR1 reads MGHRA; CDR2 reads YSYEKL. CDR3 length: 14 residues. V was pared by 0 bases and J by 2 bases, with 8 bases between. In nucleotides, the CDR3 is TGCGCCAGCAGCCAAGAACGGGACACCTACGAGCAGTACTTC. It codes for CASSQERDTYEQYF.

This clonotype was seen a few times. The rearrangement links TRBV12-3 or TRBV12-4 to TRBJ2-7, with 9 positions matching TRBD2. CDR3 length equals 15 residues. V lost 5 bases, J lost 5 bases, and 10 bases stayed unmatched. CDR3 amino acids: CASSLEGLAANEQYF. The CDR3 region has the DNA TGTGCCAGCAGTCTGGAGGGACTAGCTGCCAACGAGCAGTACTTC.

The CDR3 DNA is TGTGCCAGCAGCCAAGATGGGGGTACCGGGGAGCTGTTTTTT. Translating gives CASSQDGGTGELFF. The V call is TRBV3-1, the J call TRBJ2-2; D assignment may be TRBD1 or TRBD2 (5 bases each). The germline CDR1 and CDR2 sequences are LGHDT and YNNKEL (reference sequence). This CDR3 region has 14 residues. V was pared by 0 bases and J by 5 bases, with 7 bases between.

The J gene is TRBJ2-7, the V gene TRBV30, with D perhaps matching TRBD1 or TRBD2 (5 bases each). Germline V gene data show CDR1 as GTSNPN and CDR2 as SVGIG (reference sequence). The CDR3 extends over 13 amino acids. Trimming took 0 bases from V and 2 from J, leaving 8 bases between them. The CDR3 DNA follows: TGTGCCTGGAGTGTAATGGGGGCCTACGAGCAGTACTTC. This gives the protein CAWSVMGAYEQYF.

This clonotype was counted between two and nine times. The J gene is TRBJ2-6, the V gene TRBV3-1; D gene ambiguous. The CDR3 loop spans 13 amino acids. Trimming shortened V by 7 bases and J by 4 bases, and 8 bases separated the two germline ends. Looked up from germline, CDR1 is LGHDT and CDR2 is YNNKEL (reference sequence). The CDR3 sequence is CASTHQGANVLTF. The DNA of the CDR3 is TGTGCCAGCACCCACCAGGGGGCCAACGTCCTGACTTTC.

V usage is TRBV5-1 and J usage is TRBJ2-7, with unresolved D. CDR1 is SGHRS and CDR2 is YFSETQ in the germline V gene. The V and J ends lost 0 bases and 0 bases respectively, with 10 bases between them. The CDR3 sequence is 15 residues long. In nucleotides, the CDR3 is TGCGCCAGCAGCTTGGCCGTACAACCCTCCTACGAGCAGTACTTC. Translating gives CASSLAVQPSYEQYF.

This clonotype has only a few counts. This chain uses TRBV6-5 with TRBJ1-3; D may be TRBD1 (5 bases). CDR1 and CDR2 from the germline V gene are MNHEY and SVGAGI. The ends were cut back, 0 bases at V and 1 base at J, with 10 bases in the middle. The CDR3 extends over 16 amino acids. CDR3 sequence (DNA): TGTGCCAGCAGTTACTCCGGACAAGGGTCTGGAAACACCATATATTTT. Its translation is CASSYSGQGSGNTIYF.

A few counts support this clonotype. The chain uses TRBV6-6 and TRBJ2-3; 8 bases match TRBD1. Trimming at V came to 6 bases and at J to 10 bases, leaving 6 bases not matched to a gene. The CDR3 extends over 12 amino acids. Germline values: CDR1 MNHNY, CDR2 SVGAGI (reference sequence). The DNA of the CDR3 is TGTGCCAGCAGGATGACAGGGGAAGCGCAGTATTTT. Its protein is CASRMTGEAQYF.

As to this clonotype: The junction departs from germline at one end; a sequencing error may be responsible. The genes are TRBV27 and TRBJ1-5; D gene ambiguous. The length of the CDR3 is 15 residues. Germline lookup yields CDR1 MNHEY and CDR2 SMNVEV (reference sequence). The CDR3 loop is CARSWRGLGNQPQHF. DNA of the CDR3: TGTGCCAGAAGTTGGCGGGGATTAGGCAATCAGCCCCAGCATTTT.

In its sample, this clonotype was seen many times. This chain uses TRBV29-1 with TRBJ2-7; 7 nucleotides agree with TRBD2. This CDR3 has 12 amino acids. J was trimmed by 2 bases and V by 4 bases; bases with no gene match: 2. Germline loops: CDR1 SQVTM, CDR2 ANQGSEA. CDR3 region: CSVGGGTYEQYF. DNA of the CDR3: TGCAGCGTTGGGGGGGGGACCTACGAGCAGTACTTC.

This clonotype was counted at least ten times. The chain couples TRBV30 to TRBJ2-1; tentatively, D is TRBD2 (5 bases). Per germline, CDR1 GTSNPN and CDR2 SVGIG (reference sequence). With 5 bases removed from V and 9 bases from J, the gap between germline ends came to 17 bases. The CDR3 contains 13 residues. The DNA for the CDR3 is TGTGCCTGGGCTGGCGTGCGGAGGACTGAGCAGTTCTTC. It specifies CAWAGVRRTEQFF.

CDR3 DNA sequence: TGCGCCAGCAGCTTGCTGGCGGAGGCCTACAATGAGCAGTTCTTC. Amino acid sequence: CASSLLAEAYNEQFF. The V and J genes are TRBV5-1 and TRBJ2-1; D possibly corresponds to TRBD2 (5 bases). This CDR3 contains 15 residues. Trimming cost V 1 base and J 2 bases, with 10 bases left between them. Per the germline V gene, CDR1 is SGHRS and CDR2 is YFSETQ.

This clonotype appeared many times. This chain connects TRBV2 to TRBJ1-5, with D hard to call. Per germline, CDR1 SNHLY and CDR2 FYNNEI. This CDR3 spans 14 amino acids. With 2 bases removed from V and 7 bases from J, the gap between germline ends came to 12 bases. The CDR3 protein is CASSETGPGQPQHF. The DNA of the CDR3 is TGTGCCAGCAGTGAAACCGGGCCGGGACAGCCCCAGCATTTT.

This clonotype has more than one count but fewer than ten. The chain carries TRBV4-1 and TRBJ2-3; the D call may be TRBD1 or TRBD2 (5 bases each). This CDR3 spans 15 amino acids. Germline V gene lookup returns CDR1 MGHRA and CDR2 YSYEKL. V lost 0 bases and J lost 4, with 11 bases in between. The CDR3 bases are TGCGCCAGCAGCCAAGATCGAGGGGTTCCAGATACGCAGTATTTT. This gives the protein CASSQDRGVPDTQYF.

The chain uses TRBV19 and TRBJ1-4; tentative D call: TRBD1 (6 bases). CDR3 length: 14 residues. Trimming removed 6 bases from V and 7 bases from J, with 15 bases in between. In germline, CDR1 is LNHDA, CDR2 SQIVND (reference sequence). Written as DNA, the CDR3 is TGTGCCAGTAGCCGGGCGGGGGCGAGTGAAAAACTGTTTTTT. Protein sequence: CASSRAGASEKLFF. Full variable domain (rest looked up from reference TRBV19 and TRBJ1-4): DGGITQSPKYLFRKEGQNVTLSCEQNLNHDAMYWYRQDPGQGLRLIYYSQIVNDFQKGDIAEGYSVSREKKESFPLTVTSAQKNPTAFYLCASSRAGASEKLFFGSGTQLSVL.

In this sample, this clonotype turned up many times. The chain carries TRBV29-1 and TRBJ2-1; D gene ambiguous. The germline gives CDR1 SQVTM, CDR2 ANQGSEA. Trimming cost V 7 bases and J 6 bases, with 16 bases left between them. The CDR3 consists of 13 residues. CDR3 residues: CSARTAYPNEQFF. The CDR3 nucleotides read TGCAGCGCCCGGACGGCTTACCCCAATGAGCAGTTCTTC.

This clonotype was counted many times. The chain couples TRBV3-1 to TRBJ2-1; D is perhaps TRBD2 (5 bases). The germline V gene encodes CDR1 LGHDT and CDR2 YNNKEL (reference sequence). The CDR3 is 16 amino acids. V lost 1 base to trimming and J lost 4 bases, with 14 bases between them. The CDR3 here is CASSQVASGRYNEQFF. The CDR3 nucleotides read TGTGCCAGCAGCCAAGTTGCCAGCGGCCGGTACAATGAGCAGTTCTTC.

Comment on this clonotype: Relative to the germline gene, one junction end is altered; a read error may explain this. CDR3 nucleotides: TGTGCCAGCAGATTAGTCGGGGGGACCGGGGAGCTGTTTTTT. This encodes CASRLVGGTGELFF. The chain joins TRBV7-2 to TRBJ2-2; 7 bases agree with TRBD2. This CDR3 region has 14 residues. Germline values: CDR1 SGHTA, CDR2 FQGNSA.

This clonotype was observed many times. This sequence joins TRBV14 and TRBJ2-7; possibly TRBD2 for D (5 bases). V lost 4 bases and J lost 2, with 18 bases in between. Per the germline V gene, CDR1 is SGHDN and CDR2 is FVKESK. This CDR3 has 16 residues. The CDR3 here is CASSPEVGKGTYEQYF. The CDR3 DNA reads TGTGCCAGCAGCCCAGAGGTCGGGAAGGGTACCTACGAGCAGTACTTC. The full variable domain, its missing parts supplied by reference TRBV14 and TRBJ2-7, is EAGVTQFPSHSVIEKGQTVTLRCDPISGHDNLYWYRRVMGKEIKFLLHFVKESKQDESGMPNNRFLAERTGGTYSTLKVQPAELEDSGVYFCASSPEVGKGTYEQYFGPGTRLTVT.

This clonotype came up many times. This chain connects TRBV4-1 to TRBJ2-5; D possibly uses TRBD1 or TRBD2 (5 bases each). The CDR3 is made up of 12 amino acids. Germline V gene lookup returns CDR1 MGHRA and CDR2 YSYEKL. V lost 8 bases and J 5 bases, leaving 12 bases between the germline ends. CDR3 region: CASARDGETQYF. Written as DNA, the CDR3 is TGCGCCAGCGCGAGGGACGGGGAGACCCAGTACTTC.